The TCR beta chain described here comes from a study of blood T cell repertoires in COVID-19. Turning to the study itself: Both acute and convalescent COVID-19 samples were obtained from the United States, Italy and Spain. Nucleic acid was either cDNA or gDNA, and it came from T cells, B-cell-depleted T cells, or PBMCs.

This CDR3 region has 16 residues. The V gene end was trimmed by 4 bases and the J gene end by 3 bases; junction bases not matched to a gene: 5. CDR1 is SGHNT, CDR2 YYREEE, per germline (reference sequence). Followed longitudinally, the Seattle patients had been enrolled during active infection. The repertoire was sequenced with immunoSEQ multiplex PCR; TCRdb's copy has only in-frame clones and lacks some. Seen here are about 150,000 clones, 85% to 90% observed once, and the top ten hold roughly 13%. The sequenced material came from peripheral blood. This clonotype originated in a man aged 18 to 30 with COVID-19, enrolled during active disease. V and J are TRBV5-4 and TRBJ2-1; 12 nucleotides match TRBD2. DNA for the CDR3: TGTGCCAGCAGCCCCAGGACTAGCGGGATCTACAATGAGCAGTTCTTC. Translating it yields CASSPRTSGIYNEQFF.